This record concerns one T cell receptor (beta chain) sequence. Its target is not known. This entry belongs to a study of T cell responses to AZD1222 COVID-19 vaccine. Study information: Second doses at about 4 or about 12 weeks were pooled.

General study results and limits: The sample set comprised mostly white British donors with more females, and clonal diversity was possibly underestimated. Among AZD1222 vaccinees, only five or six were seropositive at baseline.

Clones were read by immunoSEQ multiplex PCR, and TCRdb kept only the in-frame ones, dropping some. Of over 85,000 clones in the sample, 88% were seen once. There are 14 residues in the CDR3. The germline CDR1 and CDR2 sequences are KGHSH and LQKENI. V was trimmed by 1 base and J by 7 bases, leaving 13 bases between them. The material was peripheral blood, obtained on day 0 of AZD1222 vaccination. The chain has TRBV18 and TRBJ1-1; D gene uncertain. This receptor was obtained from an adult in good health. CDR3 sequence (DNA): TGTGCCAGCTCACCACGGATGGGCGGCAGTGAAGCTTTCTTT. As protein: CASSPRMGGSEAFF.